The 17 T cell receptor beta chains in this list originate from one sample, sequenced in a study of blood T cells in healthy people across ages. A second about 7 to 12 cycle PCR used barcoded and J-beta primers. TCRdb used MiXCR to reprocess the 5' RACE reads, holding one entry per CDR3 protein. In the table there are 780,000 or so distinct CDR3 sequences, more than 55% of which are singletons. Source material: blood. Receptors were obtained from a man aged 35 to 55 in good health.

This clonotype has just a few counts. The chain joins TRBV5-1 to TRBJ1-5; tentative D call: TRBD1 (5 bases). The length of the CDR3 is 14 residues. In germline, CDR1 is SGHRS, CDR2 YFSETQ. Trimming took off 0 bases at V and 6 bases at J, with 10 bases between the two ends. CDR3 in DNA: TGCGCCAGCAGCTTGGAGGGGTTCGGTCAGCCCCAGCATTTT. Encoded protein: CASSLEGFGQPQHF. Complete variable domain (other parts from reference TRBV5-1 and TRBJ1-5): KAGVTQTPRYLIKTRGQQVTLSCSPISGHRSVSWYQQTPGQGLQFLFEYFSETQRNKGNFPGRFSGRQFSNSRSEMNVSTLELGDSALYLCASSLEGFGQPQHFGDGTRLSIL.

In nucleotides, the CDR3 is TGTGCCAGCTCACCACAGGCGGTATTTCTTAACACTGAAGCTTTCTTT. This translates into CASSPQAVFLNTEAFF. This chain connects TRBV18 to TRBJ1-1; no definite D call. Between the trimmed V and J ends, which lost 1 base and 2 bases, there was a span of 14 bases. Germline CDR1 reads KGHSH; CDR2 reads LQKENI. There are 16 residues in the CDR3.

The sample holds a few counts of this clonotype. CDR3 protein: CASSHTGGNTEAFF. As DNA, the CDR3 is TGTGCCAGCAGCCACACAGGGGGCAACACTGAAGCTTTCTTT. The gene calls are TRBV3-1 and TRBJ1-1, with 9 bases that match TRBD1. V trimming: 3 bases; J trimming: 2 bases; junction bases outside the gene matches: 1. The germline V gene encodes CDR1 LGHDT and CDR2 YNNKEL (reference sequence). The CDR3 consists of 14 residues.

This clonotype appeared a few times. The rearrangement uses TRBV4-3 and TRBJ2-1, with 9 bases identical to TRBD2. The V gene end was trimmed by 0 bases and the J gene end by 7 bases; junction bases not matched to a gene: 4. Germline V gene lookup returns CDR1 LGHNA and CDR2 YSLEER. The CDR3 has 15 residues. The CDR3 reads CASSQDSGSMNEQFF. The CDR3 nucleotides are TGCGCCAGCAGCCAAGATAGCGGGAGTATGAATGAGCAGTTCTTC.

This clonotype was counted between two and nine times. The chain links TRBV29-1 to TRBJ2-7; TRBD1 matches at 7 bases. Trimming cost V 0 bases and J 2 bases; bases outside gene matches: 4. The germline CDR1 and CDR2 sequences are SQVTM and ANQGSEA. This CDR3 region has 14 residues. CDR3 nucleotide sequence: TGCAGCGTTGAAGAGAAGGGGGCCACCTACGAGCAGTACTTC. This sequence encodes CSVEEKGATYEQYF.

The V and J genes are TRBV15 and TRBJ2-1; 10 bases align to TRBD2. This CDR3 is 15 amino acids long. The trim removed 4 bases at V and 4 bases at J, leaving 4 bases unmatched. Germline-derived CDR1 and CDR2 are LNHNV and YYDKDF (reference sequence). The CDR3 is CATSIRTSGYNEQFF. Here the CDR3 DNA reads TGTGCCACCAGCATAAGGACTAGCGGTTACAATGAGCAGTTCTTC.

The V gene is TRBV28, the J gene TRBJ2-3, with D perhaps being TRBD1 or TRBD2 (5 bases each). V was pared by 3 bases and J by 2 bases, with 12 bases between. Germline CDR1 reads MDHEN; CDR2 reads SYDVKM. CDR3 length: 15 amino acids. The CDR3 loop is CASSFRDGYTDTQYF. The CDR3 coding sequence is TGTGCCAGCAGTTTTCGGGACGGGTACACAGATACGCAGTATTTT.

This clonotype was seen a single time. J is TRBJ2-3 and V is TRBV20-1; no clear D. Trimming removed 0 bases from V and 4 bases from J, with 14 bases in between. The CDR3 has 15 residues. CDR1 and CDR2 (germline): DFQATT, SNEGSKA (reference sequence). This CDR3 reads CSARDIGLGADTQYF. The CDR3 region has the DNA TGCAGTGCTAGAGATATCGGTCTTGGGGCAGATACGCAGTATTTT.

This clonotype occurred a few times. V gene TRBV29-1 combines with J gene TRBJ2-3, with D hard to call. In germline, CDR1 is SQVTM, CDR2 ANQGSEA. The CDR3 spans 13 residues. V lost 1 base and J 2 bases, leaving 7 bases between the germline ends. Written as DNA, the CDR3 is TGCAGCGTTGAAGGCCAGGTCACAGATACGCAGTATTTT. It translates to CSVEGQVTDTQYF.

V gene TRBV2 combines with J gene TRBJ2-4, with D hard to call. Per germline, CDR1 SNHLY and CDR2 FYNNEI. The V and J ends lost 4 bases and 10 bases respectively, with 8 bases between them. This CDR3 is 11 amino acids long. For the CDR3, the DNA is TGTGCCAGCAGTGGAGGTGGGATTCAGTACTTC. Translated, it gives CASSGGGIQYF.

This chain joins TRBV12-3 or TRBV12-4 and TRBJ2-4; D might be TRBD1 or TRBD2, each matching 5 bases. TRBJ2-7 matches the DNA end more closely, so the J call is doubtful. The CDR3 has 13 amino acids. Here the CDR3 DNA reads TGTGCCAGCTCTGGGACGCTCAGCAACGAGCAGTACTTC. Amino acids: CASSGTLSNEQYF.

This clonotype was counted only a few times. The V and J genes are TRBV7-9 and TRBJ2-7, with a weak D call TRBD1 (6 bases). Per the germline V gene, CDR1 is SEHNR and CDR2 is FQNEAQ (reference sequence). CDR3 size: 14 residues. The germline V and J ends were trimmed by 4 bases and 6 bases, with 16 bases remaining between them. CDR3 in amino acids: CASSSHPQGFEQYF. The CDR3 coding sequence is TGTGCCAGCAGCTCGCACCCGCAGGGGTTCGAGCAGTACTTC.

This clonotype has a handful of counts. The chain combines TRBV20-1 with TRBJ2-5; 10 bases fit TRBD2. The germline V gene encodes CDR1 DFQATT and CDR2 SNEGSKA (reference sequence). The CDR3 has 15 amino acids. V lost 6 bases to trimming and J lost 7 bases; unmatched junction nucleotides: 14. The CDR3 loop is CSATDPRTSGGTQYF. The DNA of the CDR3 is TGCAGTGCCACCGATCCCCGGACTAGCGGTGGGACCCAGTACTTC.

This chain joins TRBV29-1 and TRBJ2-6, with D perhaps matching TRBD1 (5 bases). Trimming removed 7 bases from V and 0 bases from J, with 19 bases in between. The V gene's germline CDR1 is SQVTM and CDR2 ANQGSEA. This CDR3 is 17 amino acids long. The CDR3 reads CSATILLRDSGANVLTF. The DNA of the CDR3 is TGCAGCGCCACGATACTTCTCAGGGACTCTGGGGCCAACGTCCTGACTTTC. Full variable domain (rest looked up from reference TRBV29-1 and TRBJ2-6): SAVISQKPSRDICQRGTSLTIQCQVDSQVTMMFWYRQQPGQSLTLIATANQGSEATYESGFVIDKFPISRPNLTFSTLTVSNMSPEDSSIYLCSATILLRDSGANVLTFGAGSRLTVL.

CDR3 sequence: CASSLSAGNGQPQHF. The CDR3 region has the DNA TGTGCCAGCAGTTTATCAGCAGGTAACGGACAGCCCCAGCATTTT. The chain joins TRBV12-3 or TRBV12-4 to TRBJ1-5; D is unresolved. The CDR3 is 15 residues long. Deletions cut 2 bases from V and 7 bases from J, with 15 bases between.

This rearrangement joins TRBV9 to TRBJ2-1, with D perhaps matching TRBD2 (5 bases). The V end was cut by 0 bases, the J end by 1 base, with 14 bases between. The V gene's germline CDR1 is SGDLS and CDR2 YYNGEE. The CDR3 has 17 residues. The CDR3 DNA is TGTGCCAGCAGCGTAGCTCTAACGGGGTTGTCCTACAATGAGCAGTTCTTC. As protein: CASSVALTGLSYNEQFF.

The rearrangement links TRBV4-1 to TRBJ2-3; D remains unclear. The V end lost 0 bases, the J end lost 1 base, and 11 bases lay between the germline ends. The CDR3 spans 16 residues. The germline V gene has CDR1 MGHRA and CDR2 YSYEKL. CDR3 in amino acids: CASSQDIISGTDTQYF. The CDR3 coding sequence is TGCGCCAGCAGCCAAGATATCATCTCGGGCACAGATACGCAGTATTTT.